This T cell receptor (beta chain) stems from a study of blood T cell repertoires in COVID-19. About the study: COVID-19 samples collected from the United States, Italy and Spain covered acute and convalescent phases.

Here immunoSEQ multiplex PCR was the method, and the copy in TCRdb shows in-frame clones only, minus some. The data hold some 60,000 clones, with roughly nine tenths observed a single time. The source material was peripheral blood. The receptor's source is a man between 60 and 75 years old with acute or convalescent COVID-19.

CDR3 amino acids: CASSSRGDYEQYF. The DNA for the CDR3 is TGTGCCAGCAGCTCCAGGGGGGACTACGAGCAGTACTTC. V gene TRBV7-9 combines with J gene TRBJ2-7; D is possibly TRBD1 (7 bases). Germline values: CDR1 SEHNR, CDR2 FQNEAQ (reference sequence). There are 13 residues in the CDR3. V was pared by 4 bases and J by 3 bases, with 10 bases between.